The source of this TCR beta chain is a study of blood T cell repertoires in COVID-19. The wider study: Donors in the United States, Italy and Spain gave samples during acute or convalescent COVID-19. Sample material is recorded as cDNA or gDNA derived from T cells, B-cell-depleted T cells, or PBMCs.

Authors' analysis steps: Estimates of nucleated cell counts were drawn from the amplification of reference gene primers. Here immunoSEQ multiplex PCR was the method, and the copy in TCRdb shows in-frame clones only, minus some. V, J and clone size reflect that table, while D and trimming were determined from the DNA. The table lists 150,000 to 200,000 clones, 82% of them singletons. Between the trimmed V and J ends, which lost 3 bases and 0 bases, there was a span of 7 bases. The CDR3 is made up of 14 amino acids. Germline V gene lookup returns CDR1 SGHNT and CDR2 YENEEA. The origin of this receptor is an older woman with COVID-19, enrolled during active disease. V and J are TRBV11-3 and TRBJ2-3, with D unclear. Sequencing was performed on peripheral blood. The chain's CDR3 is CASSLGDSTDTQYF. As DNA, the CDR3 is TGTGCCAGCAGCTTGGGCGACAGCACAGATACGCAGTATTTT.